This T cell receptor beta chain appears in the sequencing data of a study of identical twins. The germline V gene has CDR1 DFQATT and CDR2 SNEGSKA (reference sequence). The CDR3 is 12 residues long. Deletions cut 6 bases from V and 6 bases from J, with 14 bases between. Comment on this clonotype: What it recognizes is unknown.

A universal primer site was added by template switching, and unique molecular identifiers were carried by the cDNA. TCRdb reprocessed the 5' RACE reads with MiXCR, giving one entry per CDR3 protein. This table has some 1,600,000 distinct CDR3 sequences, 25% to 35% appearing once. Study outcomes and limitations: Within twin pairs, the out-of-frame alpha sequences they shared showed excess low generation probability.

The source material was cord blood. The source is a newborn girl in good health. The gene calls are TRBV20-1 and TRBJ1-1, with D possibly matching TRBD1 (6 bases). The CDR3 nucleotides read TGCAGTGCAAGGGGACAACGCGCTGAAGCTTTCTTT. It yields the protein CSARGQRAEAFF.